Sequencing of this TCR beta chain was carried out in a study of control samples from healthy donors and cancer patients. Sequenced by immunoSEQ multiplex PCR; TCRdb stores in-frame clones only, minus some. The sample includes 100,000 to 150,000 clones, around 92% of them seen just once. Sequences were obtained from PBMCs. The receptor comes from a man aged 45-65 years with head and neck cancer.

The CDR3 sequence is CASSLGHFQIYEQYF. The CDR3 DNA reads TGCGCCAGCAGCCTTGGACACTTTCAAATTTACGAGCAGTACTTC. V is TRBV4-1 and J is TRBJ2-7, with D possibly matching TRBD1 (5 bases). In germline, CDR1 is MGHRA, CDR2 YSYEKL. This CDR3 has 15 amino acids. The V gene lost 4 bases and the J gene lost 4 bases, with 17 bases spanning the gap.